These T cell receptor beta chains were read from a single sample in a study of blood T cell repertoires in COVID-19. Some clones are missing from TCRdb's copy, which holds only in-frame ones; the method was immunoSEQ multiplex PCR. The sample holds 150,000 to 200,000 clones, over 75% seen once. Sequenced material: peripheral blood. Every receptor here comes from a man aged 35 to 55 with active or convalescent COVID-19. Each CDR3 is given with its conserved first and last residue.

TRBJ1-2 | TRBV19 | CASSIDPATGYYGYTF
TRBJ1-2 | TRBV11-2 | CASSLGTANYGYTF
TRBJ2-2 | TRBV5-8 | CASSLVHPGTGNTGELFF
TRBJ1-1 | TRBV6-6 | CASRDMNTEAFF
TRBJ2-7 | TRBV7-2 | CASSKITGGEFEQYF
TRBJ1-4 | TRBV2 | CASSEDRATEKLFF
TRBJ1-1 | TRBV29-1 | CSVERQAKNTEAFF
TRBJ2-3 | TRBV30 | CAWRSADSTDTQYF
TRBJ1-6 | TRBV7-9 | CASSLATGTGNSPLHF
TRBJ1-3 | TRBV30 | CAWSDPGGGSGNTIYF
TRBJ2-2 | TRBV3-1/TRBV3-2 | CASSQGGGLWNTGELFF
TRBJ2-1 | TRBV9 | CASSTRDRPYNEQFF
TRBJ2-7 | TRBV6-2/TRBV6-3 | CASSYIRQALSYEQYF
TRBJ1-2 | TRBV9 | CASSVGGGHGYTF
TRBJ1-4 | TRBV4-1 | CASSQVAVWEKLFF
TRBJ1-2 | TRBV30 | CAWSGTEIINYGYTF
TRBJ1-2 | TRBV5-6 | CASSLGAQPYTF
TRBJ1-4 | TRBV7-9 | CAVQGNEKLFF
TRBJ2-3 | TRBV28 | CASSLYRGGGMVDTQYF
TRBJ1-6 | TRBV3-1/TRBV3-2 | CASSQAGQGSSYNSPLHF
TRBJ2-2 | TRBV28 | CASSILVGANGELFF
TRBJ2-2 | TRBV28 | CASRGRGLAGGPHTGELFF
TRBJ2-2 | TRBV5-8 | CASSYRYGGSGELFF
TRBJ2-7 | TRBV9 | CASSVELDSREQYF
TRBJ1-5 | TRBV19 | CASSIRTANQPQHF
TRBJ2-2 | TRBV11-2 | CASTSGSGGAQTGELFF
TRBJ2-2 | TRBV5-4 | CASSLGPGSAGELFF
TRBJ1-5 | TRBV6-5 | CASRGAGGVEPQHF
TRBJ1-3 | TRBV30 | CAWSRTGDYSGNTIYF
TRBJ1-4 | TRBV3-1/TRBV3-2 | CASSPRGYGEKLFF
TRBJ2-7 | TRBV27 | CASSTLQGLSYEQYF
TRBJ2-2 | TRBV2 | CASTTGGTNTGELFF
TRBJ1-1 | TRBV6-6 | CASSNYRGEAFF
TRBJ2-3 | TRBV9 | CASSRGGQGADTQYF
TRBJ1-5 | TRBV30 | CAWSVPNQPQHF
TRBJ1-2 | TRBV21-1 | CASSMGQTNYGYTF
TRBJ2-1 | TRBV28 | CASSTGGNEQFF
TRBJ2-7 | TRBV4-3 | CASSQERGTYEQYF
TRBJ1-4 | TRBV15 | CATSRDRRTGINEKLFF
TRBJ2-5 | TRBV2 | CASSGATGETQYF
TRBJ2-1 | TRBV15 | CARPSVPYNEQFF
TRBJ1-2 | TRBV5-6 | CASSFGTSYGYTF
TRBJ1-3 | TRBV3-1/TRBV3-2 | CASSPRSGIGNTIYF
TRBJ1-5 | TRBV6-5 | CASIGDMGGYQPQHF
TRBJ2-3 | TRBV4-3 | CASSQEVMASTDTQYF